This note documents a single T cell receptor beta chain sequence. There is no known antigen for this receptor. Base qualities are missing; no much larger clone stands one base away. These data are taken from a study of T cell responses to AZD1222 COVID-19 vaccine (dated by TCRdb to the early 2020s). Regarding the complete study: A total of 230 to 250 trial participants underwent TCR sequencing, of whom about 200 received two doses of AZD1222 and around 26 received two doses of the MenACWY control vaccine. Trial participants were enrolled by age into 18-55, 56-69 and 70-plus year subgroups, with roughly 160, 29 and 62 TCR-sequenced participants respectively. Results the study describes overall, beyond this receptor: In the small 56-69-year group, the increase in depth fell short of significance, most likely because of low power. Spike-specific TCR breadth and depth rose significantly after two AZD1222 doses compared with day 0 and with MenACWY recipients. Reportedly, close to half of the unique spike-specific TCRs recognized epitopes lying outside the regions that are mutated in the B.1.351 and B.1.1.7 variants. No day 14 peak-response samples were available, so repertoires were characterized only after the peak T cell response. Most participants were white British and females outnumbered males, and the authors suggested that clonal diversity may have been underestimated. The vaccine-associated CD4 TCRs covered the entire spike protein, and the dominant responses fell in regions 160-218 and 743-854. Conclusions about previously exposed vaccinees are limited because only 6 or 7 AZD1222 recipients were SARS-CoV-2 seropositive at baseline.

CDR3 length: 16 amino acids, cysteine to phenylalanine. This entry keeps only the CDR3 DNA: 48 bases, framed from base 1. CDR1 and CDR2, looked up from the germline V gene (reference sequence), are SGHNT and YYREEE. Germline trimming amounts to 2 bases on V and 3 bases on J, with 8 as the count of junction bases outside the gene matches. The CDR3 regions of human TCRbeta chains were analyzed by immunosequencing. Regarding the original processing steps: TCRs in the repertoires were matched against a reference library of SARS-CoV-2-specific TCRs that had been generated with the MIRA antigen-specificity platform. Breadth was defined as the fraction of unique TCRs that were SARS-CoV-2-associated. Depth was defined as the fraction of total T cells that were SARS-CoV-2-associated. Each spike-specific TCR was assigned to its reactive spike region and to a CD4 or CD8 class using the MIRA data. Log10-transformed breadth and depth values were compared by one-way ANOVA with Sidak's multiple comparisons tests. TCRdb retrieved this table from immuneACCESS and kept in-frame rearrangements only. Not all clones are present; in checked studies, unresolved V genes account for under half, and no reason is known for the remainder. Clone size and the V and J calls come from that table; the DNA yielded D and trimming. The sample table records 90,000 to 150,000 clones; roughly nine tenths of these occur just once. Under 3% of the sample comes from the top ten.

The sample's time point, from its label and the paper: about 28 days (+/-7) after the second vaccine dose. Because spike-specific TCR depth and breadth did not differ between the two schedules, AZD1222 recipients who got a second dose at roughly 4 weeks were pooled with those who got a second dose at roughly 12 weeks. Samples from vaccinated people were obtained from the UK trials COV001 and COV002, which included a single-blind randomized controlled phase 2/3 trial of AZD1222 (ChAdOx1 nCoV-19) in healthy adults. For TCRbeta chain sequencing, PBMC samples were collected from trial participants at day 0 and at day 28 after the second dose.

The sequence was collected from an adult who received the AZD1222 COVID-19 vaccine. Specimen: peripheral blood, collected 28 days after the second AZD1222 dose. This chain joins TRBV5-4 to TRBJ1-1; 9 bases in between match TRBD1. Here the CDR3 is given as CASSLPGQGQDTEAFF. The bases are TGTGCCAGCAGCTTACCGGGACAGGGTCAGGACACTGAAGCTTTCTTT. The variable domain in full, with residues beyond the CDR3 obtained from the reference TRBV5-4 and TRBJ1-1 genes, is ETGVTQSPTHLIKTRGQQVTLRCSSQSGHNTVSWYQQALGQGPQFIFQYYREEENGRGNFPPRFSGLQFPNYSSELNVNALELDDSALYLCASSLPGQGQDTEAFFGQGTRLTVV.